The 2 T cell receptor beta chains below all came from one sample that was sequenced in a study of T-cell reconstitution after alpha-beta-depleted transplantation in children. It was with unique molecular identifiers that the TCRbeta library was prepared. TCRdb re-called the PCR reads with MiXCR, one entry per CDR3 protein. Among around 960,000 distinct CDR3 sequences listed, about 29% were seen once. Sequenced here: PBMCs, mostly from graft donor cells, sampled 360 days after TCRalphabeta/CD19-depleted stem cell transplant. All receptors come from a boy in the first two years of life who had a stem cell transplant for SCID, so the T cells may come from the graft donor.

V usage is TRBV20-1 and J usage is TRBJ2-5; 7 bases agree with TRBD2. With V trimmed by 6 bases and J by 3 bases, 10 bases remained unmatched. The CDR3 spans 14 residues. Germline V gives CDR1 DFQATT, CDR2 SNEGSKA (reference sequence). CDR3 DNA: TGCAGTGCCCCAGTTGGCAGCGGGGAAGAGACCCAGTACTTC. Its translation is CSAPVGSGEETQYF.

This clonotype was counted a single time. Given a much more abundant clone one base away, this may be a read error. This chain uses TRBV5-1 with TRBJ2-1, with D unclear. This CDR3 spans 16 amino acids. Per germline, CDR1 SGHRS and CDR2 YFSETQ. The V end was cut by 4 bases, the J end by 8 bases, with 22 bases between. The CDR3 bases are TGCGCCAGCAGCCCGAGACTGGGAAGGCTTTCGGATGAGCAGTTCTTC. Protein: CASSPRLGRLSDEQFF.